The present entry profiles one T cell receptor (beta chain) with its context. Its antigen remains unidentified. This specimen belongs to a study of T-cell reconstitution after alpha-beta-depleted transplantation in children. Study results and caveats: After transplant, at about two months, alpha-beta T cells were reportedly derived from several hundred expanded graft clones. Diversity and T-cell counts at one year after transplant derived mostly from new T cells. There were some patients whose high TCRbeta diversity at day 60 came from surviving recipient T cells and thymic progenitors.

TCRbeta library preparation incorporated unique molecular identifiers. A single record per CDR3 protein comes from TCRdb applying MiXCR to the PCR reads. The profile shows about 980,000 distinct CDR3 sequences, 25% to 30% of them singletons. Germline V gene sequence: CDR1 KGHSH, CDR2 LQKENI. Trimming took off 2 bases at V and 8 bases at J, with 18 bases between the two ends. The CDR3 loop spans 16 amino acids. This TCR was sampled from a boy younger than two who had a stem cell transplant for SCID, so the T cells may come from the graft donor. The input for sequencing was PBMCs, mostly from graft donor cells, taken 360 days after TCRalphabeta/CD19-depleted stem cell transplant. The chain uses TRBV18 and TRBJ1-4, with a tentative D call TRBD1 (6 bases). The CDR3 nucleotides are TGTGCCAGCTCACCAGATACGACAGGAATGGGAGAAAAACTGTTTTTT. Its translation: CASSPDTTGMGEKLFF. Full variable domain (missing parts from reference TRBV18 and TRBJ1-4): NAGVMQNPRHLVRRRGQEARLRCSPMKGHSHVYWYRQLPEEGLKFMVYLQKENIIDESGMPKERFSAEFPKEGPSILRIQQVVRGDSAAYFCASSPDTTGMGEKLFFGSGTQLSVL.